The present T cell receptor (beta chain) was sequenced within a study of PD-L1 blockade in urothelial cancer. Study context: The study started patients on atezolizumab in about 2014, giving 1,200 mg intravenously every 3 weeks. Patients had undergone 0 to 3 prior chemotherapy regimens. About nine tenths of the roughly 30 patients were men with bladder-origin urothelial cancer.

Germline assignment: CDR1 LNHNV and CDR2 YYDKDF (reference sequence). After removal of 3 bases from V and 1 base from J, the junction contained 8 bases not matched to a gene. The CDR3 is 18 amino acids. This clone was counted a single time. Assay used: immunoSEQ multiplex PCR; TCRdb lists only in-frame clones, some missing. The table lists about 88,000 clones, 90% to 95% of them singletons. Source: PBMCs, taken around atezolizumab (anti-PD-L1) treatment. The rearrangement joins TRBV15 to TRBJ2-5, with TRBD2 identical over 13 bases. This clonotype originated in a man aged 60-69 years with urothelial cancer. As DNA, the CDR3 is TGTGCCACCAGCAGTGGGACTAGCGGGGCCCCGCTCCAAGAGACCCAGTACTTC. It codes for CATSSGTSGAPLQETQYF. Filled out from reference TRBV15 and TRBJ2-5, the complete variable domain reads DAMVIQNPRYQVTQFGKPVTLSCSQTLNHNVMYWYQQKSSQAPKLLFHYYDKDFNNEADTPDNFQSRRPNTSFCFLDIRSPGLGDTAMYLCATSSGTSGAPLQETQYFGPGTRLLVL.